Sequencing of this TCR beta chain was carried out in a study of cytomegalovirus exposure and HLA in healthy donors. Regarding the study as a whole: Most subjects' HLA-A and HLA-B alleles were reportedly predicted from TCR beta sequences.

This CDR3 contains 15 residues. Germline trimming cut 0 bases from V and 2 bases from J; bases unmatched to any gene: 2. Germline CDR1 and CDR2: SGDLS and YYNGEE. PCR involved 60 Vbeta and 13 Jbeta primers. Generated by immunoSEQ multiplex PCR, the TCRdb table keeps only in-frame clones and is missing some. The sample table includes 150,000 to 200,000 clones. As concerns this clone: No antigen is known for it.

This clonotype originated in a man aged 30 to 39 in good health and CMV-seronegative. Specimen: PBMCs. This rearrangement joins TRBV9 to TRBJ2-3; 8 bases map to TRBD2. CDR3 amino acids: CASSVGTSPTDTQYF. DNA of the CDR3: TGTGCCAGCAGCGTAGGGACTAGCCCCACAGATACGCAGTATTTT.